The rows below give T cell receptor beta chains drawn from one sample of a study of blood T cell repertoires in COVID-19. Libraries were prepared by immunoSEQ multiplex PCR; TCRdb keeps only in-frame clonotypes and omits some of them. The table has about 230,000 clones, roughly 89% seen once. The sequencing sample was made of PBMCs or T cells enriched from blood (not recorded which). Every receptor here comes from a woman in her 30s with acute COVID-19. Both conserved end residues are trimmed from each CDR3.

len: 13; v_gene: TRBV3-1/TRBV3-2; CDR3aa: ASSLHREWDDEQY
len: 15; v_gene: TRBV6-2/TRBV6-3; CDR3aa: ASSYSPTSGIYNEQF
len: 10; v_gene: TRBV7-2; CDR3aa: ASSLARGPQH
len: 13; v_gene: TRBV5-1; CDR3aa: ASRFIAGGQETQY
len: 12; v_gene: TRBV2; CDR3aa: AISRDRFNQPQH
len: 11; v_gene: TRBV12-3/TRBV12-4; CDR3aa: ASSLTNNYGYT
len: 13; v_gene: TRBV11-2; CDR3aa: ASSSYRDGGTEAF
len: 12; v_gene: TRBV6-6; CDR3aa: ASDSRVGQETQY
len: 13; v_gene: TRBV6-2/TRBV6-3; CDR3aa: ASSYSDREAHEQY
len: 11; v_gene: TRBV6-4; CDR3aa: ASRDRGHNEQY
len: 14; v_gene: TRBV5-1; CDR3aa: ASSSFGGAAGDEQF
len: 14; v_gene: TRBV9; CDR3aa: ASSVDLKGQGNGYT
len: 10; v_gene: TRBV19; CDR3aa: ASSMRYTEAF
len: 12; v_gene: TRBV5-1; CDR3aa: ASSLDVQGEKLF
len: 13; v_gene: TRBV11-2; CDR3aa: ASSPRQGAYYGYT
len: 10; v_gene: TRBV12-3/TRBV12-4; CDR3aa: ASSSPTDTQY
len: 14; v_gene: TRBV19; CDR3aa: ASSAPRARSNQPQH
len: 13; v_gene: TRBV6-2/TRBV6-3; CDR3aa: ASSLRGGGNQPQH
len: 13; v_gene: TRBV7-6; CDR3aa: ASSGQGAFQDEQY
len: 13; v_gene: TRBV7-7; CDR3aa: ASSLGGQSTDTQY
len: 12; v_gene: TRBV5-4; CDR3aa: ASSLTSGGETQY
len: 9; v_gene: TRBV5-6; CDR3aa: ASSNSYEQY
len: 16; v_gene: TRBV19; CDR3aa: ASSIAGLAGGRNNEQF
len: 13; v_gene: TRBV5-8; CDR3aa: ASSFRDSSNQPQH
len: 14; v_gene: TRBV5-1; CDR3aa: ASRFAPGQTYNEQF
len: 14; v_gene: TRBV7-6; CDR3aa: ASSLGPGTGVYEQY
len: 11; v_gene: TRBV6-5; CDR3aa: ASSYGRADEQY
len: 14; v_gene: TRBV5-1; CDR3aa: ASSQTGFLIAGELF
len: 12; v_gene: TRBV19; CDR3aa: ASSVQRAEQPQH
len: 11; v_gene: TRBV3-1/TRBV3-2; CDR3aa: ASSQVANYGYT
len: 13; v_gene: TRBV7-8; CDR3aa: ASSLGLAGEGTQY
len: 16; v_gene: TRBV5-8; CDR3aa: ASSLALLAGGANAEQF
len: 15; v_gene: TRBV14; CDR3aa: ASSQTLSTPRTTEAF
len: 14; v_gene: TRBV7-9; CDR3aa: ASSLAPGERGYEQY
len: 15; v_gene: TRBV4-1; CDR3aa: ASSQVPGGRAGQPQH
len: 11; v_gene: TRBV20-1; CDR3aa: SASMAYTGELF
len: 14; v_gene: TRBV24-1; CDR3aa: ATSDFTGTSVNEQF
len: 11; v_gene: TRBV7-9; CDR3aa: ASSLNWNTEAF
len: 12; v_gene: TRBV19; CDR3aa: ASSPYATNEKLF
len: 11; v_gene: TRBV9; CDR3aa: ASSATGAEKLF
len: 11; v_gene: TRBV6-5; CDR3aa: ASSYEGASEAF